This paragraph reports one T cell receptor beta chain. Its matching antigen is unknown. Once cultured for nine to ten days, the cells underwent separation to obtain CD4+ T cells. The person had PCR-confirmed SARS-CoV-2 infection between March and December 2020. Two doses of BNT162b2 or mRNA-1273 vaccine were administered to participants. The sample comes from a study of vaccination effects on CD4 cells after COVID-19. The assay was immunoSEQ multiplex PCR, and TCRdb's table has in-frame clones only and misses some. Here the sample spans nearly 50,000 clones, 65% to 75% being singletons. This CDR3 spans 13 amino acids. Per germline, CDR1 KGHSH and CDR2 LQKENI. V was shortened by 3 bases and J by 5 bases, with 9 bases between the two germline ends.

The source was CD4+ T cells from PBMCs cultured without peptide, collected after COVID-19 vaccination. The chain is built from TRBV18 and TRBJ2-3; D is unclear. This sequence was found in a human donor who had a prior SARS-CoV-2 infection. In nucleotides, the CDR3 is TGTGCCAGCTCACCCCCGGGCGTAGATACGCAGTATTTT. Protein: CASSPPGVDTQYF.